The source of this TCR beta chain is a study of beta chain features in type 1 diabetes. Concerning this clone itself: The antigen is unknown.

Broader study findings: Shorter TCRB CDR3s, moderately but significantly so, were found in Type 1 diabetes patients in all four CD4+ subsets.

V was clipped by 4 bases and J by 2 bases; unmatched bases: 8. Germline V gene data show CDR1 as MNHEY and CDR2 as SMNVEV (reference sequence). There are 15 residues in the CDR3. The entirety of the isolated RNA underwent reverse transcription, so expressed TCRB transcripts were sequenced. Produced via immunoSEQ multiplex PCR; TCRdb's table is partial and in-frame only. The top ten clones hold around 0.013% of a sample with a few hundred thousand clones, around 24% of them seen once. The gene calls are TRBV27 and TRBJ2-7, with TRBD2 matching over 7 bases. The source material was naive CD4+ T cells from blood. This TCR was sampled from a woman in her thirties with type 1 diabetes. CDR3 nucleotide sequence: TGTGCCAGCAGTTCGAGCGGGACTCTTCCCTACGAGCAGTACTTC. Translation gives CASSSSGTLPYEQYF.